Here is one T cell receptor (beta chain) with its context. Its specificity is unknown. The sample is drawn from a study of cytomegalovirus exposure and HLA in healthy donors. Whole-study findings and limits: A highly shared variant cluster was judged a likely technical artifact.

PCR primers comprised 60 Vbeta and 13 Jbeta primers. Method: immunoSEQ multiplex PCR; TCRdb's copy keeps in-frame clones and lacks some. The profile covers 200,000 to 250,000 clones, with roughly 82% appearing a single time and 5% to 6% taken by the ten largest. This CDR3 comprises 15 residues. J was trimmed by 6 bases and V by 6 bases; bases with no gene match: 12. The germline gives CDR1 ENHRY, CDR2 SYGVKD. The TCR comes from a woman aged 40 to 50 in good health and CMV-seropositive. The sequencing input was PBMCs. This sequence joins TRBV10-3 and TRBJ1-1; 8 bases fit TRBD1. The CDR3 coding sequence is TGTGCCATCAGGGACTTAGGACAGGGTCGCGCTGAAGCTTTCTTT. Its translation is CAIRDLGQGRAEAFF.